These 3 T cell receptor beta chains came from one sample sequenced in a study of radiation and T cells in renal cell carcinoma. The data were produced by immunoSEQ multiplex PCR, yet TCRdb's version contains in-frame clones alone and is incomplete. The repertoire holds around 17,000 clones, 58% seen once, with 9.5% to 10% in the top ten. Treatment here: treatment-naive control, cytoreductive nephrectomy. Specimen: tumor tissue, collected from a patient whose treatment was nephrectomy without radiotherapy. The source of these receptors is a man between 40 and 49 years old with renal cell carcinoma.

This clone was picked up many times. This chain uses TRBV25-1 with TRBJ1-2; D is perhaps TRBD1 (5 bases). CDR3 length: 12 residues. Trimming removed 0 bases at V and 9 bases at J, with 8 bases between. Germline V gives CDR1 MGHDK, CDR2 SYGVNS. The CDR3 nucleotides read TGTGCCAGCAGTGAATACGACAGTAGCTACACCTTC. As protein: CASSEYDSSYTF.

The chain carries TRBV2 and TRBJ1-5, with D possibly being TRBD1 (6 bases). The CDR3 covers 11 residues. Per germline, CDR1 SNHLY and CDR2 FYNNEI. V shed 4 bases and J shed 14 bases, with 12 bases lying between them. The CDR3 region is CASSVSTGKHF. In nucleotides, the CDR3 is TGTGCCAGCAGTGTTAGCACAGGGAAGCATTTT.

V gene TRBV19 combines with J gene TRBJ1-4; 7 bases are a match to TRBD1. Trimming at V came to 8 bases and at J to 3 bases, leaving 6 bases not matched to a gene. Germline loops: CDR1 LNHDA, CDR2 SQIVND (reference sequence). The CDR3 has 14 amino acids. The CDR3 sequence is CASRRDRANEKLFF. The CDR3 DNA is TGTGCCAGTCGCAGGGACAGAGCTAATGAAAAACTGTTTTTT.